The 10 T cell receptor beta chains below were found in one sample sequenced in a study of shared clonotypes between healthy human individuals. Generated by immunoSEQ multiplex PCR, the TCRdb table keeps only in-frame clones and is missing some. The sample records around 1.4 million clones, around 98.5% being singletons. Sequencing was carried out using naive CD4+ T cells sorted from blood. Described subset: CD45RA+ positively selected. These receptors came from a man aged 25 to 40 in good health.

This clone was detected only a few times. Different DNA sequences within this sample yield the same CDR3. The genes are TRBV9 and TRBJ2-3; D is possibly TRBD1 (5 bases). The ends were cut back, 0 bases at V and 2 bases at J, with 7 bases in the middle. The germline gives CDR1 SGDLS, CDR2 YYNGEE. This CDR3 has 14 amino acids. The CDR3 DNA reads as TGTGCCAGCAGCGTAGAAGGGGTCACAGATACGCAGTATTTT. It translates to CASSVEGVTDTQYF.

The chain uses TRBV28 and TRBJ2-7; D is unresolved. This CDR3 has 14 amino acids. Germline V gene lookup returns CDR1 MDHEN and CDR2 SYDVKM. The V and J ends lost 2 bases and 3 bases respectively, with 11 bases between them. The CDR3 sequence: CASSLGLVNYEQYF. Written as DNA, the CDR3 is TGTGCCAGCAGTTTAGGGTTAGTAAACTACGAGCAGTACTTC. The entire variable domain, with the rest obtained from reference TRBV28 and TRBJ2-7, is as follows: DVKVTQSSRYLVKRTGEKVFLECVQDMDHENMFWYRQDPGLGLRLIYFSYDVKMKEKGDIPEGYSVSREKKERFSLILESASTNQTSMYLCASSLGLVNYEQYFGPGTRLTVT.

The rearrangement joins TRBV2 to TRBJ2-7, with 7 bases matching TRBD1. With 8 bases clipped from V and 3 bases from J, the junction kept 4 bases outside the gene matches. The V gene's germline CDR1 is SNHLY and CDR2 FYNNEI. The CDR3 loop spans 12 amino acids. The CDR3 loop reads CASGQESYEQYF. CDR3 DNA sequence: TGTGCCAGCGGACAGGAGAGCTACGAGCAGTACTTC.

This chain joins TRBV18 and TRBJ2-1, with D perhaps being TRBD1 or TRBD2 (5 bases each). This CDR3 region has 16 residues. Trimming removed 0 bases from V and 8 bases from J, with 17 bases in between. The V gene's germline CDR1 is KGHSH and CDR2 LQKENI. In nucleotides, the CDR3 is TGTGCCAGCTCACCACCCGGGACGGGTTCGAGGCATGAGCAGTTCTTC. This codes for CASSPPGTGSRHEQFF.

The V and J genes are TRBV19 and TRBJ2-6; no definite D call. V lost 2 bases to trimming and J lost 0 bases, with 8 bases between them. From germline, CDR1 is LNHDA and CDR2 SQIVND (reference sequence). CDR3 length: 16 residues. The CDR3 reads CASSISAGSGANVLTF. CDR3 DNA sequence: TGTGCCAGTAGTATATCAGCTGGCTCTGGGGCCAACGTCCTGACTTTC.

The CDR3 sequence: CASSRVAGSTDTQYF. For the CDR3, the DNA is TGTGCCAGCTCGCGGGTAGCGGGATCCACAGATACGCAGTATTTT. The V and J genes are TRBV9 and TRBJ2-3; TRBD2 agrees at 8 bases. Germline CDR1 and CDR2: SGDLS and YYNGEE. This CDR3 region has 15 residues. After removal of 7 bases from V and 2 bases from J, the junction contained 9 bases not matched to a gene.

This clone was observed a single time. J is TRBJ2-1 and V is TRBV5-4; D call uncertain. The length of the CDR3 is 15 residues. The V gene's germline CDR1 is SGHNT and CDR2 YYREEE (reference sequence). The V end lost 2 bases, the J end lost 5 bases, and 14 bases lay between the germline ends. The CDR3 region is CASSFPPGSDNEQFF. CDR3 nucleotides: TGTGCCAGCAGCTTTCCCCCCGGTTCGGACAATGAGCAGTTCTTC. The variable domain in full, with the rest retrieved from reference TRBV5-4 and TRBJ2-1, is ETGVTQSPTHLIKTRGQQVTLRCSSQSGHNTVSWYQQALGQGPQFIFQYYREEENGRGNFPPRFSGLQFPNYSSELNVNALELDDSALYLCASSFPPGSDNEQFFGPGTRLTVL.

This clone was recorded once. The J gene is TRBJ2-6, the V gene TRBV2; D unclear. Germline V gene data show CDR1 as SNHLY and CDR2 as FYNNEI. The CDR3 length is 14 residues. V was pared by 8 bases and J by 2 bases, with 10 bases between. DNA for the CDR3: TGTGCCAGCGAACCCGATGCTGGGGCCAACGTCCTGACTTTC. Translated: CASEPDAGANVLTF.

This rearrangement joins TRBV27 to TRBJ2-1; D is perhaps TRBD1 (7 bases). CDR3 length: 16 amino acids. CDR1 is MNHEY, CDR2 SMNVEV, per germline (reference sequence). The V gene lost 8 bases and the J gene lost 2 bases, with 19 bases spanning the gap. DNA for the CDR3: TGTGCCAGCGCCCCATCGGGCGGGACAGCCTACAATGAGCAGTTCTTC. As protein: CASAPSGGTAYNEQFF.

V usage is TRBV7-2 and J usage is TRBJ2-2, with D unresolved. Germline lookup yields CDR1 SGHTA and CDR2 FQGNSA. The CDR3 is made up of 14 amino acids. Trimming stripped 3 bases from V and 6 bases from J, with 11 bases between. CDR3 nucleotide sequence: TGTGCCAGCAGCTTGCCACTTTTAGCCGGGGAGCTGTTTTTT. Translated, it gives CASSLPLLAGELFF.